The text below deals with one T cell receptor beta chain. The CDR3 loop spans 14 amino acids. Germline-derived CDR1 and CDR2 are SGDLS and YYNGEE. The J segment lost 4 bases and the V segment lost 6 bases, leaving 7 bases of the junction unmatched. Clones were sequenced by immunoSEQ multiplex PCR, and TCRdb holds only the in-frame ones, with some missing. The sample carries 190,000 or so clones, 78% recorded once. The data derive from a study of blood T cell repertoires in COVID-19. The sample was peripheral blood. The chain is built from TRBV9 and TRBJ2-1; 7 bases line up with TRBD2. The TCR originated in a woman older than 75 with active or convalescent COVID-19. This CDR3 reads CASTPGGLYNEQFF. The CDR3 coding sequence is TGTGCCAGCACCCCCGGGGGGTTATACAATGAGCAGTTCTTC. The full variable domain, rest sourced from reference TRBV9 and TRBJ2-1, is DSGVTQTPKHLITATGQRVTLRCSPRSGDLSVYWYQQSLDQGLQFLIQYYNGEERAKGNILERFSAQQFPDLHSELNLSSLELGDSALYFCASTPGGLYNEQFFGPGTRLTVL.